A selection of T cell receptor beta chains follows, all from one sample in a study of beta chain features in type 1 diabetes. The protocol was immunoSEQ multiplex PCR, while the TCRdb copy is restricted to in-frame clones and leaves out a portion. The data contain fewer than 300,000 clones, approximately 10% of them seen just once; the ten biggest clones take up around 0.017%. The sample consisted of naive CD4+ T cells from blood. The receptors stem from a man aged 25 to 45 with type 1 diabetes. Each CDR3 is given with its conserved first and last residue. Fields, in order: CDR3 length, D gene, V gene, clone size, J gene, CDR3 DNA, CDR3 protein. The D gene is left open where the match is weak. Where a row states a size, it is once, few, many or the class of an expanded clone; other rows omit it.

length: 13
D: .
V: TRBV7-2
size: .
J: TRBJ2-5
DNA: TGTGCCAGCAGTCGGCGGGGGCCAGAGACCCAGTACTTC
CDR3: CASSRRGPETQYF

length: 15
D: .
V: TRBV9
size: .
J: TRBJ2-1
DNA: TGTGCCAGCAGCGGCACGGGGAGTCCCTACAATGAGCAGTTCTTC
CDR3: CASSGTGSPYNEQFF

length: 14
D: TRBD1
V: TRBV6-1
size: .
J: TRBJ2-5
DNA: TGTGCCAGCAGTAGACAGGGTTTGGAAGAGACCCAGTACTTC
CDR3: CASSRQGLEETQYF

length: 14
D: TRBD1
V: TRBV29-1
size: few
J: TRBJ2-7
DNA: TGCAGCGTTGACTCGGGACAGGGGGCATACGAGCAGTACTTC
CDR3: CSVDSGQGAYEQYF

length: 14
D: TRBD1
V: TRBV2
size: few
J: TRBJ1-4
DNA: TGTGCCAGCAGTCGGGACAGGGTGGACGAAAAACTGTTTTTT
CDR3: CASSRDRVDEKLFF

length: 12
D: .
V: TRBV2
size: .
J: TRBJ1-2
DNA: TGTGCCAGCAGGGTTGATACTTATGGCTACACCTTC
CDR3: CASRVDTYGYTF

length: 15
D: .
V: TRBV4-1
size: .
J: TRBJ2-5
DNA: TGCGCCAGCAGCCAATCTCGGGGGAGAGAAGAGACCCAGTACTTC
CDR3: CASSQSRGREETQYF

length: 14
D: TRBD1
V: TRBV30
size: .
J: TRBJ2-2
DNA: TGTGCCTGGAATATAAAGGGGGCGATCGGGGAGCTGTTTTTT
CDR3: CAWNIKGAIGELFF

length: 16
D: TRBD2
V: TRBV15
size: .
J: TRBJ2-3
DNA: TGTGCCACCAGCGGAGGACTAGCGGGGAGCACAGATACGCAGTATTTT
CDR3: CATSGGLAGSTDTQYF

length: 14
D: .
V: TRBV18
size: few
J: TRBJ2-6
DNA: TGTGCCAGCTCCCAGGGTGCTGGGGCCAACGTCCTGACTTTC
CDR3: CASSQGAGANVLTF

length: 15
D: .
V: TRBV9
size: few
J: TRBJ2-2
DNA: TGTGCCAGCAGCGTAGCTAGCGTATCGTTCGGGGAGCTGTTTTTT
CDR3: CASSVASVSFGELFF

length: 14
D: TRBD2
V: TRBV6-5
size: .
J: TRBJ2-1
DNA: TGTGCCAGCAGTTCCGGGACTAGTATTCCTGAGCAGTTCTTC
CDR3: CASSSGTSIPEQFF

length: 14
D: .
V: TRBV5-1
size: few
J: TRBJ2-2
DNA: TGCGCCAGCAGCTCGGGTCCGGGGAACGGGGAGCTGTTTTTT
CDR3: CASSSGPGNGELFF

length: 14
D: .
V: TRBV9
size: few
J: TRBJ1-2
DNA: TGTGCCAGCAGCCCCGTGGACACAAACTATGGCTACACCTTC
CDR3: CASSPVDTNYGYTF

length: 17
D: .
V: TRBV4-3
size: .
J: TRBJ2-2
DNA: TGCGCCAGCAGCCAAGAAAAGGGGACTTCTTACACCGGGGAGCTGTTTTTT
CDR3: CASSQEKGTSYTGELFF

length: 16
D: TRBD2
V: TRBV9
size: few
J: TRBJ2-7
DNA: TGTGCCAGCAGCGTAGGAGGTAGCGGGGGGATCTACGAGCAGTACTTC
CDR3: CASSVGGSGGIYEQYF

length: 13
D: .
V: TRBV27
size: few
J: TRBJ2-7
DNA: TGTGCCAGCAGTTTACGGGGAACCTACGAGCAGTACTTC
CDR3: CASSLRGTYEQYF

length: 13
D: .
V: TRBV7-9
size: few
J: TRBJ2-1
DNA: TGTGCCAGCAGCTTAAATCCGGCGGATGAGCAGTTCTTC
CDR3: CASSLNPADEQFF

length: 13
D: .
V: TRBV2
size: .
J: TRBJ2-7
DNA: TGTGCCAGCAGTGAAGTATATTACTACGAGCAGTACTTC
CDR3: CASSEVYYYEQYF

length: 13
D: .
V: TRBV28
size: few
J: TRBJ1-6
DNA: TGTGCCAGCAGTACTCAACAGGGAACACCCCTCCACTTT
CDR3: CASSTQQGTPLHF

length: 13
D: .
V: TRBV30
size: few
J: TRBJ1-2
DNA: TGTGCCTGGAGTGTACTATGGGGCGATGGCTACACCTTC
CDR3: CAWSVLWGDGYTF

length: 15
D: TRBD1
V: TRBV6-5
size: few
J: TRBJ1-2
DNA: TGTGCCAGCAGTACACCGGACAGGGCCCGGAGAGGCTACACCTTC
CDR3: CASSTPDRARRGYTF